This T cell receptor (beta chain) was documented in a study of T cell changes during pregnancy in multiple sclerosis. Libraries were prepared by immunoSEQ multiplex PCR; TCRdb keeps only in-frame clonotypes and omits some of them. The data contain about 30,000 clones, more than 85% of them singletons. In its sample, this clone was seen a few times. V gave up 3 bases and J gave up 6 bases; unmatched junction bases: 8. The CDR3 runs 14 residues. Germline V gene data show CDR1 as MNHEY and CDR2 as SMNVEV (reference sequence). Specimen: CD4+ T cells from peripheral blood mononuclear cells, collected after pregnancy. The V and J genes are TRBV27 and TRBJ2-7; 7 bases fit TRBD2. This receptor was identified in a female donor with multiple sclerosis, enrolled in a pregnancy study. CDR3 region: CASSFLPGGGEQYF. Here the CDR3 DNA reads TGTGCCAGCAGTTTTCTGCCGGGAGGAGGCGAGCAGTACTTC.